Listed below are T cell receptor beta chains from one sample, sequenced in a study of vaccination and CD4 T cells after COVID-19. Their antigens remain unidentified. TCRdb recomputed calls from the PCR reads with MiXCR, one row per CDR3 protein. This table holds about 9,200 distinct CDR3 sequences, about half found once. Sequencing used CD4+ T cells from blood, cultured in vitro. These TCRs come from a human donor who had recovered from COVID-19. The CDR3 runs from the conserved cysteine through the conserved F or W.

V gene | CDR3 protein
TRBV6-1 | CASSRDRQETQYF
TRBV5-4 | CASSLPLAGVRETQYF
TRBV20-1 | CSARDPYGTGELFF
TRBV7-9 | CASIRAGSTDTQYF
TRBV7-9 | CASSLEGGAGYTF
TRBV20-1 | CSVRNSGGRTDTQYF
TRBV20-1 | CSASGGLNEKLFF
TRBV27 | CASSELGANYGYTF
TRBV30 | CAWAGQNQPQHF
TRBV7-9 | CASSPRGGVADTQYF
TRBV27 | CASSFSRLDGYTF
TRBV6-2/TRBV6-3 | CASSSRQTSQPQHF
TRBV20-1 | CSARTQSGTEAFF
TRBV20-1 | CSARLAGEGTDTQYF
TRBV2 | CASSDSAGYGYTF
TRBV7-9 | CASSLSGTQYF
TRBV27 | CASSLGSGGSTDTQYF
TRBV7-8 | CASSLGARGRTDTQYF
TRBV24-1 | CATSDSRRPYEQYF
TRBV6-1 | CASSLSRGNQPQHF
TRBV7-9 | CASSLDTLYTEAFF
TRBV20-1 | CSARQDSLRTPDGYTF
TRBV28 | CASSFSQTGRTEAFF
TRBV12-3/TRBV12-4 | CASSSHRGSDTQYF
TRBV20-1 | CSASPDRNSPLHF
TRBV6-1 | CASSAGGGKNSPLHF
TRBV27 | CASSLSLNNEQFF
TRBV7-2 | CASIPKGGTEAFF
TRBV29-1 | CSVEGGQPYNEQFF
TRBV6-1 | CASSENARRSQYF
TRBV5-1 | CASSLAEGLTQYF
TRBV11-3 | CASSFRDRDTQYF
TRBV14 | CASSQGRYNSPLHF
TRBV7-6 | CASSGWTGRNEQFF
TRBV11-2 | CASSLVSQRGGYTF
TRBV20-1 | CSARVRTGGAEAFF
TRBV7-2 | CASSLAGSLYNEQFF
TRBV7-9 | CASSTDRGTYSNQPQHF
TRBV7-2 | CASSAPPGAYNEQFF
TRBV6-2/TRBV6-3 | CASGLYYEQYF
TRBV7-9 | CASSFAPGLAGGETQYF
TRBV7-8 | CASTPLEGSGYTF
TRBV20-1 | CSARGAGAETQYF
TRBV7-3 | CASSLRAEDIQYF
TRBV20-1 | CSATPRGGTSGGAPRARTQYF
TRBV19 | CASMDTSNQPQHF
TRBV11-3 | CASSWGTSGSPNEQFF
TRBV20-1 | CSARDVVLAPEHIQYF
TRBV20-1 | CSARGQAHSGANVLTF
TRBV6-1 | CASSELGRLWQTQYF
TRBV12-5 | CASGSRDLYGYTF
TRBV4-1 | CASRPLLVGNTEAFF
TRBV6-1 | CASRLKGRKLDTGELFF
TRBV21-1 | CASSNYRVGYTF
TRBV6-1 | CASTHLRDTQYF
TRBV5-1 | CASSGDRGLDTEAFF
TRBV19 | CASSISGRGAIFGEQYF
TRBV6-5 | CASSYTGGTGNTIYF